Detailed here is one TCR beta chain. Its antigen is unidentified. This specimen comes from a study of PD-1 blockade in classical Hodgkin lymphoma. Study conclusions and caveats: Complete responders' baseline diversity resembled that of newly diagnosed patients.

V lost 4 bases, J lost 2 bases, and 18 bases lay in between. There are 16 residues in the CDR3. Looked up from germline, CDR1 is SEHNR and CDR2 is FQNEAQ (reference sequence). Time point given: cycle 4 day 1 (C4D1), after more than five weeks of nivolumab. Each patient relapsed following autologous stem cell transplantation, and prior brentuximab vedotin exposure differed. Sequencing used immunoSEQ multiplex PCR; TCRdb keeps in-frame clones, though not all of them. The sample holds some 50,000 clones; approximately 72% are singletons and the top ten take 9.5% to 15%. The sequencing used peripheral blood mononuclear cells (PBMCs), collected before the fourth cycle of nivolumab. The chain couples TRBV7-9 to TRBJ2-7, with a tentative D call TRBD2 (5 bases). The sequence came from a human donor with classical Hodgkin lymphoma. The CDR3 region has the DNA TGTGCCAGCAGCTATCAAGGGAGAAACAAACCCTACGAGCAGTACTTC. This gives the protein CASSYQGRNKPYEQYF.